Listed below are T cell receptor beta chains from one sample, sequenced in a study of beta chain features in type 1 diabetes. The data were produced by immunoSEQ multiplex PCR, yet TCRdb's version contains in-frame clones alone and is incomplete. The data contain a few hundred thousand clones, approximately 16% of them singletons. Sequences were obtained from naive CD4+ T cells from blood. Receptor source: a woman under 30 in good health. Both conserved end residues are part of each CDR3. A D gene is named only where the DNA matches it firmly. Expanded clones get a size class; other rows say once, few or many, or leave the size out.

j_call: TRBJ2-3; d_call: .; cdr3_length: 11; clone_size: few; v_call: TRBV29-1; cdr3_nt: TGCAGCGGTTCCCCGGGAGATACGCAGTATTTT; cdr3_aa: CSGSPGDTQYF
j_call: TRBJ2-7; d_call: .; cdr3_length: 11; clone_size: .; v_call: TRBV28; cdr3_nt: TGTGCCAGCAGTCGACACTACGAGCAGTACTTC; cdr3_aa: CASSRHYEQYF
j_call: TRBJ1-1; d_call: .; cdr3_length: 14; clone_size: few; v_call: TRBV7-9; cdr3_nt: TGTGCCAGCAGCCAGAGCGGGGGTATCACTGAAGCTTTCTTT; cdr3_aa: CASSQSGGITEAFF
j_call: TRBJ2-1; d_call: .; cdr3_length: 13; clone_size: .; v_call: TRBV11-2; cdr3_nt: TGTGCCAGCAGCACCTACAGGGTCGGTGAGCAGTTCTTC; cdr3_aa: CASSTYRVGEQFF
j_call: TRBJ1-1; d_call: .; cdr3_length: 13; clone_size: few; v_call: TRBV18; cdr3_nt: TGTGCCAGCTCAGGCGGAATGAACACTGAAGCTTTCTTT; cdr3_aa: CASSGGMNTEAFF
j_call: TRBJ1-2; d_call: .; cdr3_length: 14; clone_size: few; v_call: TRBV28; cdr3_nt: TGTGCCAGCAGTTTCGGTGCGGGAGTTTATGGCTACACCTTC; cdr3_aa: CASSFGAGVYGYTF
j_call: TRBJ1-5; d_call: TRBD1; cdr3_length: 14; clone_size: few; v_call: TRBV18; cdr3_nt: TGTGCCAGCTCACCTAGACAGGGGGAGCAGCCCCAGCATTTT; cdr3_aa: CASSPRQGEQPQHF
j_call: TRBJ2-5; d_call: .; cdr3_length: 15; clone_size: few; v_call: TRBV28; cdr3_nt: TGTGCCAGCACGCCGGGCAACGGACAACAAGAGACCCAGTACTTC; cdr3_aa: CASTPGNGQQETQYF
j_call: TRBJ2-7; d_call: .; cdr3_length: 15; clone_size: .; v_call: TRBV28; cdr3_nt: TGTGCCAGCAGGGCAGGGGCTGAGGGGGATTACGAGCAGTACTTC; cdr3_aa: CASRAGAEGDYEQYF
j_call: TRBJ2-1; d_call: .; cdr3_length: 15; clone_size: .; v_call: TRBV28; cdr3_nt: TGTGCCAGCACCCGCCTTCCAGGGTCGCCCAATGAGCAGTTCTTC; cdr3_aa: CASTRLPGSPNEQFF
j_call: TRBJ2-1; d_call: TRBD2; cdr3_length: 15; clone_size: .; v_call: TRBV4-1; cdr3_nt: TGCGCCAGCAGCAAGGGACTAGCGGTGGAAAATGAGCAGTTCTTC; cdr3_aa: CASSKGLAVENEQFF
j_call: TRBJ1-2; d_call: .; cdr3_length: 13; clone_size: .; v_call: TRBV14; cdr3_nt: TGTGCCAGCGCGAGGGCCGCTAACTATGGCTACACCTTC; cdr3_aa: CASARAANYGYTF
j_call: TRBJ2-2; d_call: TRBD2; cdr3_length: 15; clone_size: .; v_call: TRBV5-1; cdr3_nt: TGCGCCAGCAGCTTAGAAGGACTAGCTGCCGGGGAGCTGTTTTTT; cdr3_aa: CASSLEGLAAGELFF
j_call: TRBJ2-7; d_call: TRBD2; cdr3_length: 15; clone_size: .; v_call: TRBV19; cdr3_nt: TGTGCCAGTAGTATTACGCTAGCGGAAACCTACGAGCAGTACTTC; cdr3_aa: CASSITLAETYEQYF
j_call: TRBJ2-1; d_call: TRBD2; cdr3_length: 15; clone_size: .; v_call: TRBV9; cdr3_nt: TGTGCCAGCAGCGTAGTGGGAGGGACGGTCAATGAGCAGTTCTTC; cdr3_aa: CASSVVGGTVNEQFF
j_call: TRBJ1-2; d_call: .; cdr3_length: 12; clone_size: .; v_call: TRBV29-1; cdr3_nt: TGCAGCGTTGAAGTAGGGGCCTATGGCTACACCTTC; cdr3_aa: CSVEVGAYGYTF
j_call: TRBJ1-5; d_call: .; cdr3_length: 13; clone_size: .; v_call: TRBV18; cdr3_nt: TGTGCCAGCTCACCCGGACAGAATCAGCCCCAGCATTTT; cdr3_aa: CASSPGQNQPQHF
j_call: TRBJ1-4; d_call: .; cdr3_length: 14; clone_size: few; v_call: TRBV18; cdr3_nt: TGTGCCAGCTCTCAGATGGGCGCCAGGGAAAAACTGTTTTTT; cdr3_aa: CASSQMGAREKLFF
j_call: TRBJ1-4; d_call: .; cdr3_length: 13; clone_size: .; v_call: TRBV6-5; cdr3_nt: TGTGCCAGCAGCCGAACTAAAAATGAAAAACTGTTTTTT; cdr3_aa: CASSRTKNEKLFF
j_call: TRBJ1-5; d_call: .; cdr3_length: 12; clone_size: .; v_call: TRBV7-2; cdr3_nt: TGTGCCAGCAGCTTCCGGGGGCAGCCCCAGCATTTT; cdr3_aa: CASSFRGQPQHF
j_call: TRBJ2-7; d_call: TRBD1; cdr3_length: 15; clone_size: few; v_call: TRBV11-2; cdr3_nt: TGTGCCAGCAGCTGGTCCGACAGGGGAACCTACGAGCAGTACTTC; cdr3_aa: CASSWSDRGTYEQYF
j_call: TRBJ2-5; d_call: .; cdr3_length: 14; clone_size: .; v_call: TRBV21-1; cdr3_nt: TGTGCCCACGACCAAGTGCTAGAAGGTGACACCCAGTACTTC; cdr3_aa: CAHDQVLEGDTQYF
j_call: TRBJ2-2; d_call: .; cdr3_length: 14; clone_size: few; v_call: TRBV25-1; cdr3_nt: TGTGCCAGCAGTGAGGCAGGGAACACCGGGGAGCTGTTTTTT; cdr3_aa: CASSEAGNTGELFF
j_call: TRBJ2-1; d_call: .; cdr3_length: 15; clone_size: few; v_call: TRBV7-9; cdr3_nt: TGTGCCAGCAGCTCCTGGGTTGCACGGGGCAATGAGCAGTTCTTC; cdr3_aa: CASSSWVARGNEQFF
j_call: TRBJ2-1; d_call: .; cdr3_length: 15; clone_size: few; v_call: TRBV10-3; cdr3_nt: TGTGCCATCAGTACGGGACAAAGCTCCTACAATGAGCAGTTCTTC; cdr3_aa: CAISTGQSSYNEQFF
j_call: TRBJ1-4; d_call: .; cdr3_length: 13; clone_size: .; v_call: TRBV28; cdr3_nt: TGTGCCAGCAGAAAGGGGGTAGCTGAAAAACTGTTTTTT; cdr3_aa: CASRKGVAEKLFF
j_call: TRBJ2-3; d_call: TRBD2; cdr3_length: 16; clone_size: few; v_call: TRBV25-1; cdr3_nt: TGTGCCAGCAGAACTAGCGGGAGTTATGTCACAGATACGCAGTATTTT; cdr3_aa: CASRTSGSYVTDTQYF
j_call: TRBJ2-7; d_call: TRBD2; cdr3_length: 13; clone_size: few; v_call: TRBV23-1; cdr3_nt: TGCGCCAGCTACGTCGGGGGGGTCTACGAGCAGTACTTC; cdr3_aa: CASYVGGVYEQYF
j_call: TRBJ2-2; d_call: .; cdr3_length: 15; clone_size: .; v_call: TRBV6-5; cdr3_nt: TGTGCCAGCAGTTACCACAGGGGAGGCACCGGGGAGCTGTTTTTT; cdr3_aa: CASSYHRGGTGELFF
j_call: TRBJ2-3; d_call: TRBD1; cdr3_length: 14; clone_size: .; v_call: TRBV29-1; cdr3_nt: TGCAGCGTTTCGGGACAGGGGAACACAGATACGCAGTATTTT; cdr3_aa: CSVSGQGNTDTQYF
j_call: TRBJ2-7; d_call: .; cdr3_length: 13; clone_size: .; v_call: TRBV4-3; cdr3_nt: TGCGCCAGCAGCCGAGACTTCTCCTACGAGCAGTACTTC; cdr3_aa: CASSRDFSYEQYF
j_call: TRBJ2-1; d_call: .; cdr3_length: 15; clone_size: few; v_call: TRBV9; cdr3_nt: TGTGCCAGCAGCGTAGGGAGGCGGGGTTACAATGAGCAGTTCTTC; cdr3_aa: CASSVGRRGYNEQFF
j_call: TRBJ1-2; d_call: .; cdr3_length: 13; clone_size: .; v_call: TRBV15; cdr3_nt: TGTGCCACCAGCAGAGATGCGGACAGACCTCTTACCTTC; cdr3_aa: CATSRDADRPLTF
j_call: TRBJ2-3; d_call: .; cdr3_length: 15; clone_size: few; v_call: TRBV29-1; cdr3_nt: TGCAGCGTTGAACGTGTGCGATCCTACACAGATACGCAGTATTTT; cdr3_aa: CSVERVRSYTDTQYF
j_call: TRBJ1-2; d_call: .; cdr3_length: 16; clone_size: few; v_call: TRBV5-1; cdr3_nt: TGCGCCAGCAGCTTGGAGGCAGCCCGAGCGAGCTATGGCTACACCTTC; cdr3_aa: CASSLEAARASYGYTF
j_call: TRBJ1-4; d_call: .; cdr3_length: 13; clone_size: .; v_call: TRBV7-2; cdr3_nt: TGTGCCAGCAGCTCCAGGGGAGGGGAAAAACTGTTTTTT; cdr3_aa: CASSSRGGEKLFF
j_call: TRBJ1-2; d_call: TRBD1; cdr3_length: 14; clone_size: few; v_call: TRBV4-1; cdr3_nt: TGCGCCAGCAGCTTCCCTGGGACAGGGGGCGGATACACCTTC; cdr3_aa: CASSFPGTGGGYTF
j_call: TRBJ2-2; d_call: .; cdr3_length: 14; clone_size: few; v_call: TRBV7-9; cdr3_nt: TGTGCCAGCAGCTTATCCCAGAACACCGGGGAGCTGTTTTTT; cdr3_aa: CASSLSQNTGELFF
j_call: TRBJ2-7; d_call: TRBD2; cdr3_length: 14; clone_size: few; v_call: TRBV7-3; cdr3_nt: TGTGCCAGCAGCCCCATTGCGGGAGCCAACGAGCAGTACTTC; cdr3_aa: CASSPIAGANEQYF
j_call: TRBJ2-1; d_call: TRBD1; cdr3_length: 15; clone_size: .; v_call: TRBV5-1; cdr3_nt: TGCGCCAGCAGCGGATCGGGACAGTTTTACAATGAGCAGTTCTTC; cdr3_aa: CASSGSGQFYNEQFF
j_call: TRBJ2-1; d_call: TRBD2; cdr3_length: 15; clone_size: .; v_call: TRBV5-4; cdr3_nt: TGTGCCAGCAGCTTGGGTAGCGGGCCTCACAATGAGCAGTTCTTC; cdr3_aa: CASSLGSGPHNEQFF
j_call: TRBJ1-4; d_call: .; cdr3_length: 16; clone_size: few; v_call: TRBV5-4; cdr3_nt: TGTGCCAGCAGCAAGACCACAGGGCGTACAAATGAAAAACTGTTTTTT; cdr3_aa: CASSKTTGRTNEKLFF
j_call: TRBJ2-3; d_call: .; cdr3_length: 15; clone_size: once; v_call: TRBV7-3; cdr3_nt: TGTGCCAGCAGCTTAACTAGAACTAGCACAGATACGCAGTATTTT; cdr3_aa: CASSLTRTSTDTQYF
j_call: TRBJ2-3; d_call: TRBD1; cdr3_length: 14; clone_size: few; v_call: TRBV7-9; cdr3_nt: TGTGCCAGCAGCTTAGTGGGACAGGGGATTGCGCAGTATTTT; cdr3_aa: CASSLVGQGIAQYF
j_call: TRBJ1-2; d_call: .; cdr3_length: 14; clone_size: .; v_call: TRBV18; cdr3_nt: TGTGCCAGCTCACCACCGACAGGCAGCTATGGCTACACCTTC; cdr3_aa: CASSPPTGSYGYTF
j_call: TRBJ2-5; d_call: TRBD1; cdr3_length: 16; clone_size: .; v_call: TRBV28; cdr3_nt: TGTGCCAGCAGTTTGGGGACAGGCTCGTACCAAGAGACCCAGTACTTC; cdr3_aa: CASSLGTGSYQETQYF
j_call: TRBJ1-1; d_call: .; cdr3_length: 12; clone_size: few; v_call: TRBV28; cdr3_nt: TGTGCCAGCAGTTTACCTCGGGTGGGAGCTTTCTTT; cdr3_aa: CASSLPRVGAFF
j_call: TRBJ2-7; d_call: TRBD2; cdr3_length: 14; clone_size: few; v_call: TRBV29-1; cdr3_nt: TGCAGTGGAGCCTCGGGAGGTTTCCCCTACGAGCAGTACTTC; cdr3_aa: CSGASGGFPYEQYF
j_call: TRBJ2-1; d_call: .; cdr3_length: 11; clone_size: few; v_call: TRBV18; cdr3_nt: TGTGCCAGCTCCCGTGACAATGAGCAGTTCTTC; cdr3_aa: CASSRDNEQFF
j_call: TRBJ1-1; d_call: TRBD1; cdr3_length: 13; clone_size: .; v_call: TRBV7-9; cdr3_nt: TGTGCCAGCAGCCCGGACAGGAGCGGGGAAGCTTTCTTT; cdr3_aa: CASSPDRSGEAFF
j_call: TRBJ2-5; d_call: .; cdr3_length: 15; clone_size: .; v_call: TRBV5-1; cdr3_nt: TGCGCCAGCAGCTGGCTTCAGATGTACCAAGAGACCCAGTACTTC; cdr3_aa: CASSWLQMYQETQYF
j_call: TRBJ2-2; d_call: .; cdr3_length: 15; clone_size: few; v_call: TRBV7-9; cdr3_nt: TGTGCCAGCAGCCGACGGACAGCCGCGGTCGGGGAGCTGTTTTTT; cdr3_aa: CASSRRTAAVGELFF
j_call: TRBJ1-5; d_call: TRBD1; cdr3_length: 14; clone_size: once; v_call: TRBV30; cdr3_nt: TGTGCCTGGAGGGGGACAGGGGAATATCAGCCCCAGCATTTT; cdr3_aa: CAWRGTGEYQPQHF
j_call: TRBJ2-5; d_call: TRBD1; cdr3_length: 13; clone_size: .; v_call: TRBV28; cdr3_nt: TGTGCCAGCAGTAGACAGGGGGGAGAGACCCAGTACTTC; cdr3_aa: CASSRQGGETQYF
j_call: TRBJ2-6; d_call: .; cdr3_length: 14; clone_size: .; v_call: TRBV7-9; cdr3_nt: TGTGCCAGCAGCTTAGAAATCGGAGGTCTCGTCCTGACTTTC; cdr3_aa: CASSLEIGGLVLTF
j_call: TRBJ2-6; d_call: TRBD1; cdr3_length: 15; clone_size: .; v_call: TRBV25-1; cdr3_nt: TGTGCCAGCAGGGAGACAGGGAATGGGGCCAACGTCCTGACTTTC; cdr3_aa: CASRETGNGANVLTF